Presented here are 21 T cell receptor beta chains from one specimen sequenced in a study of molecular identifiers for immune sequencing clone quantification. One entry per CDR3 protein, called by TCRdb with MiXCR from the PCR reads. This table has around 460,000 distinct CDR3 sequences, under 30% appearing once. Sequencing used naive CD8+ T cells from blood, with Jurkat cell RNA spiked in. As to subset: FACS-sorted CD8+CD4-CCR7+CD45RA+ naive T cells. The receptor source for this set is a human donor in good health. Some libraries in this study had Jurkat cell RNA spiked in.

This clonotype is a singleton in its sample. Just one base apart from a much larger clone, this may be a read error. Written as DNA, the CDR3 is TGCAGCGTTGTTGAGGGGGCCGGGGAGCTGATTTTT. It encodes CSVVEGAGELIF. V is TRBV29-1 and J is TRBJ2-2; 7 nucleotides match TRBD1. Germline CDR1 SQVTM, CDR2 ANQGSEA. This CDR3 region has 12 residues.

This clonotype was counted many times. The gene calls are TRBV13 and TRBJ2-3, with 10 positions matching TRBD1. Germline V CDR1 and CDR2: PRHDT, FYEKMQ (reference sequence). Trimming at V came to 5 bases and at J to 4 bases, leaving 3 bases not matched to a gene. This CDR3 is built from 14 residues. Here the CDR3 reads CASSPTGGADTQYF. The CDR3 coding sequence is TGTGCCAGCAGCCCGACAGGGGGCGCAGATACGCAGTATTTT.

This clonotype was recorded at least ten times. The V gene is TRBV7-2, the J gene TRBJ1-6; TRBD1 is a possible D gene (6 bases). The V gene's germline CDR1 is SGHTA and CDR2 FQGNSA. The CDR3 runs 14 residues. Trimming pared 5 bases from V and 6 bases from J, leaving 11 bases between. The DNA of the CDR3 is TGTGCCAGCAGCCGCTCGGGGGCTAATTCACCCCTCCACTTT. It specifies CASSRSGANSPLHF. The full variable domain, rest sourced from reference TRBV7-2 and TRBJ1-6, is GAGVSQSPSNKVTEKGKDVELRCDPISGHTALYWYRQSLGQGLEFLIYFQGNSAPDKSGLPSDRFSAERTGGSVSTLTIQRTQQEDSAVYLCASSRSGANSPLHFGNGTRLTVT.

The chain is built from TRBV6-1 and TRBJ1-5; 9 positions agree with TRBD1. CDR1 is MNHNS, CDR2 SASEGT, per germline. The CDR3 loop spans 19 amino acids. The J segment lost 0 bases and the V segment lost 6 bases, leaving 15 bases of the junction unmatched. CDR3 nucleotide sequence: TGTGCCAGCAGGGAGGGGGACAGGGCGCTTAGGTATAGCAATCAGCCCCAGCATTTT. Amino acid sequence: CASREGDRALRYSNQPQHF.

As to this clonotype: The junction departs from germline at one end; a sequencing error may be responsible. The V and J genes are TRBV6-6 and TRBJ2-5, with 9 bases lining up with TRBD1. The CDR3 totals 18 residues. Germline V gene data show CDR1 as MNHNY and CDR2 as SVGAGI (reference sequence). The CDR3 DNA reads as TGTGCCAGCAGATACTCGGGACAGGGCTCTTTTCGGAGAGAGACCCAGTGCTTC. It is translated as CASRYSGQGSFRRETQCF.

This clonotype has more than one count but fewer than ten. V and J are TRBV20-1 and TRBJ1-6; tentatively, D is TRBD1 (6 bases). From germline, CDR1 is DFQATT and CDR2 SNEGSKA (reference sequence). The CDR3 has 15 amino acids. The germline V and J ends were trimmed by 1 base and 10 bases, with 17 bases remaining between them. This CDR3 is CSARGPGEWGSPLHF. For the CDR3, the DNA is TGCAGTGCTAGAGGCCCAGGGGAGTGGGGATCACCCCTCCACTTT.

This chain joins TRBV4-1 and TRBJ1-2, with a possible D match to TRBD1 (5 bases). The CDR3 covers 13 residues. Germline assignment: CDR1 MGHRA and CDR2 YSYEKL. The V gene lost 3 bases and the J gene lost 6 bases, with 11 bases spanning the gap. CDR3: CASSQEGLNGYTF. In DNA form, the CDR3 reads TGCGCCAGCAGCCAGGAGGGGTTAAATGGCTACACCTTC.

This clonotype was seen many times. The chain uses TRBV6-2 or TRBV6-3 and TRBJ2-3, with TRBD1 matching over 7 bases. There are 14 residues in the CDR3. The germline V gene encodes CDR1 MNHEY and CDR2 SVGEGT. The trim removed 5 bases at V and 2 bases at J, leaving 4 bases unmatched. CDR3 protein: CASSQGTDTDTQYF. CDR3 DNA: TGTGCCAGCAGTCAAGGGACAGACACAGATACGCAGTATTTT.

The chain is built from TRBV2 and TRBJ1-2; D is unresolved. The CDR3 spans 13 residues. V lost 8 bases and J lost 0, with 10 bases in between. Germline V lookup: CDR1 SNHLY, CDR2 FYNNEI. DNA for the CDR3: TGTGCCAGCTCGGGAATAGCTAACTATGGCTACACCTTC. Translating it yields CASSGIANYGYTF.

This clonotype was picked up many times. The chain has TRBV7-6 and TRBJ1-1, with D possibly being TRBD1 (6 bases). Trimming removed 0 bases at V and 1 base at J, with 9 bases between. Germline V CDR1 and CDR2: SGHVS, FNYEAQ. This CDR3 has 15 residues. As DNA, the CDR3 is TGTGCCAGCAGCTTAGCGTCGGACAGGAACACTGAAGCTTTCTTT. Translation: CASSLASDRNTEAFF.

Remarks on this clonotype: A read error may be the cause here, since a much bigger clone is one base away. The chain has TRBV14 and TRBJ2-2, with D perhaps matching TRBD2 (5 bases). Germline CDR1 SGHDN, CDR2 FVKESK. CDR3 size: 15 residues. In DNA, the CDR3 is TGTGCCTGCAGCCAGTCCGGACTTAGGACCGGGGAGCTGTTTTTT. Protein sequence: CACSQSGLRTGELFF.

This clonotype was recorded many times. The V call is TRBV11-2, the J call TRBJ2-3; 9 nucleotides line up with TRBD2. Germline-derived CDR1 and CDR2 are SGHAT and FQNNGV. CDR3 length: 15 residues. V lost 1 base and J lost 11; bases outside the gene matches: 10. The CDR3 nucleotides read TGTGCCAGCAGCTTAGCCATTGCGGGAGGGCCTGGGCAGTATTTT. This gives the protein CASSLAIAGGPGQYF.

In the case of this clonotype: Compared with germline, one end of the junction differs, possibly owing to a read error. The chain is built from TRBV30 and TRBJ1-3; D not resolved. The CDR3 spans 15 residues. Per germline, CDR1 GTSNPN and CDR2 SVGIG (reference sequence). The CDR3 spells CARSVRVNSGNTIYF. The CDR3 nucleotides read TGTGCCCGGAGTGTCCGGGTGAACTCTGGAAACACCATATATTTT. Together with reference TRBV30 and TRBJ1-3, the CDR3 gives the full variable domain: SQTIHQWPATLVQPVGSPLSLECTVEGTSNPNLYWYRQAAGRGLQLLFYSVGIGQISSEVPQNLSASRPQDRQFILSSKKLLLSDSGFYLCARSVRVNSGNTIYFGEGSWLTVV.

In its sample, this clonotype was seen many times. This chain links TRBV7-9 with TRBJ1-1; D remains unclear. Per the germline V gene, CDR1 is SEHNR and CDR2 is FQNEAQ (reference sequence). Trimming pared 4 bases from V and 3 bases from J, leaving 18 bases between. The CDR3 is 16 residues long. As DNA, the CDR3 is TGTGCCAGCAGCTCAACCCGCGCGACTAAATACACTGAAGCTTTCTTT. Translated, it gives CASSSTRATKYTEAFF.

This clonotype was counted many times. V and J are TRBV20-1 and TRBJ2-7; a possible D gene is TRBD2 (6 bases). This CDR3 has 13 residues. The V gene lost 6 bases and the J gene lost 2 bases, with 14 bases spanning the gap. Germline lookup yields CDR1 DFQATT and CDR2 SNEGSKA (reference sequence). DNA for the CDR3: TGCAGTGCCCCGGGACTTCATACCTACGAGCAGTACTTC. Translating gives CSAPGLHTYEQYF.

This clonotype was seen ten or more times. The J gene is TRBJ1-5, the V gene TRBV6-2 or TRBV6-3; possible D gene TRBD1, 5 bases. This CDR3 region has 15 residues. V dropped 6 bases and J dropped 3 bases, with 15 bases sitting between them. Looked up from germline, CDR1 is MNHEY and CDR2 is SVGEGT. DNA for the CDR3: TGTGCCAGCAGCTACCCCCCAGGGACCAATCAGCCCCAGCATTTT. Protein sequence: CASSYPPGTNQPQHF.

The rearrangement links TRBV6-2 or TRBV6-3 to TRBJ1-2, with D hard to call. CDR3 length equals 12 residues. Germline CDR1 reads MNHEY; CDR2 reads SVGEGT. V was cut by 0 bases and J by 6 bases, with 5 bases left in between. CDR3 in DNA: TGTGCCAGCAGTTACTCCCGAGATGGCTACACCTTC. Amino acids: CASSYSRDGYTF.

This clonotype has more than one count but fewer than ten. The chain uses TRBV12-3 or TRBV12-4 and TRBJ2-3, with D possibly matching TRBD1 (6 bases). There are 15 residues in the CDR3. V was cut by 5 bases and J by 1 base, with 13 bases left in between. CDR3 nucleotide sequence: TGTGCCAGCAGTCCCTGGACAGAGGGCACAGATACGCAGTATTTT. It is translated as CASSPWTEGTDTQYF.

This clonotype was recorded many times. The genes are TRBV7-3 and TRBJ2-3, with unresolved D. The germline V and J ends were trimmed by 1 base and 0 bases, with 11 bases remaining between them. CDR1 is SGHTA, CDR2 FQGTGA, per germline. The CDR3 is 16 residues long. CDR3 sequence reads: CASSLNGRSSTDTQYF. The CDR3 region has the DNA TGTGCCAGCAGCTTAAACGGTCGGAGTAGCACAGATACGCAGTATTTT. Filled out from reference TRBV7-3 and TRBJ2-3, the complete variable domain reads GAGVSQTPSNKVTEKGKYVELRCDPISGHTALYWYRQSLGQGPEFLIYFQGTGAADDSGLPNDRFFAVRPEGSVSTLKIQRTERGDSAVYLCASSLNGRSSTDTQYFGPGTRLTVL.

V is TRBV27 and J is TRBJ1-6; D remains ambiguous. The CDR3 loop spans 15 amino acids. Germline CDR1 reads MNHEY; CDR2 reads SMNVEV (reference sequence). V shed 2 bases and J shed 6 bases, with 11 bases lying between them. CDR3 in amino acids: CASSLRLGLNSPLHF. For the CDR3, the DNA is TGTGCCAGCAGTTTACGACTGGGCCTTAATTCACCCCTCCACTTT.

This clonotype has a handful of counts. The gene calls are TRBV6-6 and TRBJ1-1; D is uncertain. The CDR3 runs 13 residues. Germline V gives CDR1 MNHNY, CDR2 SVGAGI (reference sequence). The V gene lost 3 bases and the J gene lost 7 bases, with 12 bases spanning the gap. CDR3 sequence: CASSYSGVGEAFF. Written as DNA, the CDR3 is TGTGCCAGCAGTTATTCTGGGGTAGGTGAAGCTTTCTTT.